This TCR beta chain appears in the sequencing data of a study of blood T cell repertoires in COVID-19. Overall study: The origin of the acute and convalescent COVID-19 samples was the United States, Italy and Spain.

V was cut by 7 bases and J by 3 bases, with 15 bases left in between. This CDR3 is 15 amino acids long. Germline CDR1 SNHLY, CDR2 FYNNEI. As handled by the study authors: It was from reference gene primer amplification that nucleated cell counts were estimated. The data were produced by immunoSEQ multiplex PCR, yet TCRdb's version contains in-frame clones alone and is incomplete. V and J calls and clone size are those listed in that table; D and trimming were worked out from the DNA. The sample consists of hundreds of thousands of clones, 82% of them appearing once. This clone occurred a few times. Input material: peripheral blood. The rearrangement links TRBV2 to TRBJ1-4; D is perhaps TRBD1 (5 bases). This clonotype was obtained from a woman in her 70s with acute or convalescent COVID-19. CDR3 nucleotide sequence: TGTGCCAGCATTGCGCAGGGCTCATCTAATGAAAAACTGTTTTTT. Its protein product is CASIAQGSSNEKLFF. The full variable domain, its missing parts supplied by reference TRBV2 and TRBJ1-4, is EPEVTQTPSHQVTQMGQEVILRCVPISNHLYFYWYRQILGQKVEFLVSFYNNEISEKSEIFDDQFSVERPDGSNFTLKIRSTKLEDSAMYFCASIAQGSSNEKLFFGSGTQLSVL.